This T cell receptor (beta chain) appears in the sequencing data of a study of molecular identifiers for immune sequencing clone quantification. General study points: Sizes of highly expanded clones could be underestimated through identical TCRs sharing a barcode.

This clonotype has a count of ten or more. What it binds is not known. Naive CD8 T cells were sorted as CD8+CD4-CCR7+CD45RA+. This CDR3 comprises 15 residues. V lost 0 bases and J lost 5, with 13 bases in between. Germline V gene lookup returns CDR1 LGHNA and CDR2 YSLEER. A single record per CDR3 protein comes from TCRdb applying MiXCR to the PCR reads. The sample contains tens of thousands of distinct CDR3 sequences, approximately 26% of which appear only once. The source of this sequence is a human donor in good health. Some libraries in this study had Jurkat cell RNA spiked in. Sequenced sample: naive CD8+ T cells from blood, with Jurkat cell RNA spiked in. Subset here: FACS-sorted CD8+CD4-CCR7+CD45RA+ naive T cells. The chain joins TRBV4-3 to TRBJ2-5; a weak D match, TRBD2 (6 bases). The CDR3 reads CASSQDRRAGETQYF. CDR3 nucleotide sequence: TGCGCCAGCAGCCAAGATCGTCGGGCGGGGGAGACCCAGTACTTC.